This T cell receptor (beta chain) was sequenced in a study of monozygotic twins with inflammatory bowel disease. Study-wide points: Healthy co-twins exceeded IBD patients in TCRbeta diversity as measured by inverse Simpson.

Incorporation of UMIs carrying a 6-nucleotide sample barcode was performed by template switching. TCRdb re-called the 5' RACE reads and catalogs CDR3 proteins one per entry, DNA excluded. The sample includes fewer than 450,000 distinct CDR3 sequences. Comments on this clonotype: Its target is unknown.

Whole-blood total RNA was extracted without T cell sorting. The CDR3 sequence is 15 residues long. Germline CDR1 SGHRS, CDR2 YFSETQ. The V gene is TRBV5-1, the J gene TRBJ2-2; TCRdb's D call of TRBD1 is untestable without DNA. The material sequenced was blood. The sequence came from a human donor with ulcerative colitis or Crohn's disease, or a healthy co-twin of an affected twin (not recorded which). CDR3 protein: CASNPTGANTGELFF.